This TCR beta chain was sequenced for a study of cytomegalovirus exposure and HLA in healthy donors. Germline V gene data show CDR1 as SGHDT and CDR2 as YYEEEE. This CDR3 is built from 14 residues. V lost 4 bases, J lost 7 bases, and 14 bases lay in between. PCR amplification relied on 60 Vbeta primers (plus 13 Jbeta primers). The repertoire was sequenced with immunoSEQ multiplex PCR; TCRdb's copy has only in-frame clones and lacks some. The sample shows 160,000 or so clones, around 80% of them seen only once. Worth noting for this clone: Its antigen is currently unknown.

Findings and caveats of the study: A later analysis by the authors found several of the most significant clusters apparently linked to common viral pathogens. Compared with the approximately 700-donor mean, an Asian-associated ancestry cluster reportedly had fewer N-insertions, according to a later analysis.

The source of this sequence is a female donor in good health and CMV-seronegative. The chain links TRBV5-6 to TRBJ1-4, with D possibly matching TRBD1 (5 bases). The sequenced sample was PBMCs. The DNA of the CDR3 is TGTGCCAGCAGCCCGAGGGGCGGGGGTGAAAAACTGTTTTTT. It encodes CASSPRGGGEKLFF.